Below are 19 T cell receptor beta chains sequenced from a single sample in a study of technical replicates of blood from a handful of donors. Method: immunoSEQ multiplex PCR; TCRdb's copy keeps in-frame clones and lacks some. The table records tens of thousands of clones, less than 95% of them present only once. The specimen was T cells isolated from PBMCs. The receptors originated from a human donor in good health.

V is TRBV5-6 and J is TRBJ2-7, with D perhaps TRBD2 (6 bases). From germline, CDR1 is SGHDT and CDR2 YYEEEE. The V end lost 4 bases, the J end lost 9 bases, and 11 bases lay between the germline ends. This CDR3 is 11 amino acids long. CDR3 DNA sequence: TGTGCCAGCAGCCATTCGGGAGTGCAGTACTTC. It specifies CASSHSGVQYF. Looking up the rest from reference TRBV5-6 and TRBJ2-7 gives the full variable domain: DAGVTQSPTHLIKTRGQQVTLRCSPKSGHDTVSWYQQALGQGPQFIFQYYEEEERQRGNFPDRFSGHQFPNYSSELNVNALLLGDSALYLCASSHSGVQYFGPGTRLTVT.

This sequence joins TRBV28 and TRBJ2-1; 8 nucleotides agree with TRBD2. Germline V gives CDR1 MDHEN, CDR2 SYDVKM. With 3 bases clipped from V and 6 bases from J, the junction kept 10 bases outside the gene matches. CDR3 size: 16 residues. As DNA, the CDR3 is TGTGCCAGCAGTTTTATCGTTGGACTAGCTTCCAATGAGCAGTTCTTC. Translation: CASSFIVGLASNEQFF.

This chain joins TRBV19 and TRBJ1-3; 8 bases are shared with TRBD1. The CDR3 is 12 residues long. The V segment lost 8 bases and the J segment 6 bases; nucleotides outside the gene matches: 3. Germline V gives CDR1 LNHDA, CDR2 SQIVND (reference sequence). DNA for the CDR3: TGTGCCAGTCGGACAGGGTCAAACACCATATATTTT. Translating it yields CASRTGSNTIYF.

The chain is built from TRBV7-9 and TRBJ2-1; 10 bases are shared with TRBD2. Germline V gene data show CDR1 as SEHNR and CDR2 as FQNEAQ (reference sequence). The CDR3 length is 15 residues. J lost 3 bases, V lost 7 bases, and 6 bases had no gene match. The CDR3 DNA sequence: TGTGCCAGCACCAGACTAGCGGGTCTCTACAATGAGCAGTTCTTC. As protein: CASTRLAGLYNEQFF.

The chain links TRBV27 to TRBJ1-5, with 10 bases matching TRBD1. Germline trimming cut 5 bases from V and 5 bases from J; bases unmatched to any gene: 9. Germline-derived CDR1 and CDR2 are MNHEY and SMNVEV (reference sequence). The CDR3 is 16 residues long. The CDR3 reads CASSPDRQGADQPQHF. The DNA of the CDR3 is TGTGCCAGCAGTCCGGACCGACAGGGGGCAGATCAGCCCCAGCATTTT.

This clone appeared once. The chain links TRBV19 to TRBJ1-2, with D unclear. Germline V gene data show CDR1 as LNHDA and CDR2 as SQIVND (reference sequence). This CDR3 comprises 15 residues. V was cut by 3 bases and J by 6 bases, with 17 bases left in between. CDR3 nucleotide sequence: TGTGCCAGTAGTATCGGGCCCGGGAGGATGGATGGCTACACCTTC. Translated: CASSIGPGRMDGYTF.

The chain carries TRBV5-8 and TRBJ2-7, with D possibly being TRBD2 (5 bases). With 6 bases removed from V and 2 bases from J, the gap between germline ends came to 15 bases. The germline gives CDR1 SGHTS, CDR2 YDEGEE. The CDR3 contains 14 residues. This CDR3 is CASTPRPGTYEQYF. In DNA, the CDR3 is TGTGCCAGCACCCCCCGCCCGGGAACCTACGAGCAGTACTTC.

The chain employs TRBV27 and TRBJ2-7; TRBD2 is a possible D gene (6 bases). V gave up 3 bases and J gave up 0 bases, with 9 bases separating them. Germline loops: CDR1 MNHEY, CDR2 SMNVEV (reference sequence). The CDR3 covers 14 residues. The CDR3 protein is CASSFEGGSYEQYF. The CDR3 bases are TGTGCCAGCAGTTTTGAGGGAGGCTCCTACGAGCAGTACTTC.

V gene TRBV18 combines with J gene TRBJ1-2; TRBD1 agrees at 10 bases. In germline, CDR1 is KGHSH, CDR2 LQKENI. Unmatched junction bases numbered 8, after V lost 3 bases and J lost 1 base. The CDR3 is 17 amino acids. DNA of the CDR3: TGTGCCAGCTCACCGTCGACAGGGGGCTATAGTAACTATGGCTACACCTTC. This encodes CASSPSTGGYSNYGYTF.

The chain uses TRBV21-1 and TRBJ1-1; TRBD1, the table's D call, was not compared with the DNA. TRBV21-1 is marked as a pseudogene. The CDR3 spans 18 residues. The CDR3 DNA follows: TGTGCCAGCTACAAAGGGGGACAGCTTAAGCGCATGAACACTGAAGCTTTCTTT. Its translation: CASYKGGQLKRMNTEAFF.

The chain couples TRBV6-6 to TRBJ1-2; 8 positions match TRBD1. The germline V gene encodes CDR1 MNHNY and CDR2 SVGAGI (reference sequence). With V trimmed by 5 bases and J by 1 base, 6 bases remained unmatched. The CDR3 extends over 15 amino acids. The CDR3 is CASSHGGQVNYGYTF. CDR3 coding DNA: TGTGCCAGCAGTCATGGGGGACAGGTTAACTATGGCTACACCTTC.

The chain carries TRBV28 and TRBJ2-1; the D gene is possibly TRBD2 (6 bases). The V and J ends lost 6 bases and 10 bases respectively, with 19 bases between them. Per the germline V gene, CDR1 is MDHEN and CDR2 is SYDVKM. CDR3 size: 14 residues. In DNA, the CDR3 is TGTGCCAGCAGCCCTGTAGCGGCCTTCGGAGAGCAGTTCTTC. It specifies CASSPVAAFGEQFF. Based on the CDR3 plus reference TRBV28 and TRBJ2-1, the full variable domain is DVKVTQSSRYLVKRTGEKVFLECVQDMDHENMFWYRQDPGLGLRLIYFSYDVKMKEKGDIPEGYSVSREKKERFSLILESASTNQTSMYLCASSPVAAFGEQFFGPGTRLTVL.

The sample holds a few counts of this clone. The chain employs TRBV7-2 and TRBJ2-7; no reliable D call. V was pared by 4 bases and J by 3 bases, with 10 bases between. The CDR3 has 13 amino acids. CDR1 SGHTA and CDR2 FQGNSA come from the germline V gene. DNA of the CDR3: TGTGCCAGCAGCTCTCGACACGGCTACGAGCAGTACTTC. It yields the protein CASSSRHGYEQYF.

This clone was observed a single time. CDR3 nucleotide sequence: TGCGCCAGCAGCCCTGGGACTAGCGGGAGGTTCTATGAGCAGTTCTTC. Its protein is CASSPGTSGRFYEQFF. The chain is built from TRBV5-1 and TRBJ2-1; 15 bases are a match to TRBD2. Germline V gene lookup returns CDR1 SGHRS and CDR2 YFSETQ. CDR3 size: 16 residues. The trim removed 4 bases at V and 8 bases at J, leaving 7 bases unmatched.

The chain carries TRBV10-3 and TRBJ2-5; 8 bases are a match to TRBD2. This CDR3 contains 16 residues. V gave up 0 bases and J gave up 3 bases; unmatched junction bases: 6. Germline V gene data show CDR1 as ENHRY and CDR2 as SYGVKD. The CDR3 region is CAISESWTGGEETQYF. The DNA for the CDR3 is TGTGCCATCAGTGAGTCTTGGACGGGGGGGGAAGAGACCCAGTACTTC.

The chain recombines TRBV21-1 with TRBJ1-5; the D call of TRBD1 is as the table states it, not checked on the DNA. TRBV21-1 represents a pseudogene. CDR3 size: 14 residues. The CDR3 is CASRGQASNQPQHF. CDR3 coding DNA: TGTGCCAGCAGAGGTCAGGCTAGCAATCAGCCCCAGCATTTT.

This CDR3 is CASSQERLPSYEQYF. DNA for the CDR3: TGTGCCAGCAGCCAAGAGAGACTACCTTCCTACGAGCAGTACTTC. V usage is TRBV4-2 and J usage is TRBJ2-7, with a weak D call TRBD2 (5 bases). The CDR3 covers 15 residues. V lost 0 bases and J lost 1, with 10 bases in between. Germline values: CDR1 LGHNA, CDR2 YNFKEQ.

V usage is TRBV6-5 and J usage is TRBJ1-2; weak D call: TRBD1 (5 bases). V was trimmed by 2 bases and J by 10 bases, leaving 11 bases between them. In germline, CDR1 is MNHEY, CDR2 SVGAGI. The CDR3 length is 12 residues. CDR3 sequence (DNA): TGTGCCAGCAGTTACGTAGGGGAGGACTACACCTTC. It specifies CASSYVGEDYTF.

In regard to this clone: The junction differs from germline at one of its ends, possibly a read error. This sequence joins TRBV15 and TRBJ2-1; tentatively, D is TRBD2 (6 bases). The CDR3 has 17 amino acids. From germline, CDR1 is LNHNV and CDR2 YYDKDF (reference sequence). As DNA, the CDR3 is TGTGCCACCAGCAGGGGGACCGGGACGGGGGTCTACATTGAGCAGTTCTTC. Its protein product is CATSRGTGTGVYIEQFF.